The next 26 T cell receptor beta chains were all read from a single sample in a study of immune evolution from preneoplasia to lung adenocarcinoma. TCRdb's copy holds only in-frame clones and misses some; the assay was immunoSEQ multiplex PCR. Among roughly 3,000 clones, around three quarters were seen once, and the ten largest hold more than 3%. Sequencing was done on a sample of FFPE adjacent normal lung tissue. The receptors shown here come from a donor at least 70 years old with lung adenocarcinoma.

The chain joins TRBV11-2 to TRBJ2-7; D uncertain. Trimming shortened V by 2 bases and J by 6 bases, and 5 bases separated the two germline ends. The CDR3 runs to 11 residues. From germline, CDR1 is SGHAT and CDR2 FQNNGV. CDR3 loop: CASSLSAEQYF. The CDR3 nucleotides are TGTGCCAGCAGCTTATCTGCCGAGCAGTACTTC.

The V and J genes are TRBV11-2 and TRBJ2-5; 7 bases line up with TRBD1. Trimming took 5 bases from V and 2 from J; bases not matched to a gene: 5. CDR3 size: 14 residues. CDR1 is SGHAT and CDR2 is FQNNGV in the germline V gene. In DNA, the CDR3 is TGTGCCAGCAGCGAAGACAGGGTTCAAGAGACCCAGTACTTC. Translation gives CASSEDRVQETQYF.

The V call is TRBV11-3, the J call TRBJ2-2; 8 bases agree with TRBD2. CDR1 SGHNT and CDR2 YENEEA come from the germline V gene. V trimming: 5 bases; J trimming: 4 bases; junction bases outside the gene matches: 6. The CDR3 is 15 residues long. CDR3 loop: CASSREGFSTGELFF. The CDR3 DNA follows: TGTGCCAGCAGCCGGGAGGGGTTTAGCACCGGGGAGCTGTTTTTT.

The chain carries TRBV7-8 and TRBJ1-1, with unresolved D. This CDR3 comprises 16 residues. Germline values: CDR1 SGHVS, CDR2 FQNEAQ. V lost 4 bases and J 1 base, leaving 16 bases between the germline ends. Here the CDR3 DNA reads TGTGCCAGCAGCTACCGACAAGCTACTGCGAACACTGAAGCTTTCTTT. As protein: CASSYRQATANTEAFF.

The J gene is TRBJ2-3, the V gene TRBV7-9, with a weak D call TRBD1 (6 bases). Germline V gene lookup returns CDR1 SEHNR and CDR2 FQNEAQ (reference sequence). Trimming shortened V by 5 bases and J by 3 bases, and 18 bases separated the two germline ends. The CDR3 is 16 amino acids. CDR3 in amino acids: CASSPGQTPLTDTQYF. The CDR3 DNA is TGTGCCAGCAGCCCAGGACAGACCCCTTTGACAGATACGCAGTATTTT.

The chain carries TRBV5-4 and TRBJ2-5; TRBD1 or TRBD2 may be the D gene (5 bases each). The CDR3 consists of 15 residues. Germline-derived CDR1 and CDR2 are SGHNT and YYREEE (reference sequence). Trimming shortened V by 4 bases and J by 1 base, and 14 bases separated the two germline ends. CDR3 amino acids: CASSRGGWTQETQYF. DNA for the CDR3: TGTGCCAGCAGCCGGGGCGGATGGACCCAAGAGACCCAGTACTTC.

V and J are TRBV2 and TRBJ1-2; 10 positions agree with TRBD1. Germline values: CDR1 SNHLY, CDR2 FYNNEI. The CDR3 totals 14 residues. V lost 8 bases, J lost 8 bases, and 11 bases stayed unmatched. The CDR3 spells CASSWTGGLSGYTF. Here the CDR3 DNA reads TGTGCCAGCTCATGGACAGGGGGGCTTTCGGGCTACACCTTC.

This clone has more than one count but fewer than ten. CDR3 sequence: CASSLILAGVDQFF. The CDR3 coding sequence is TGTGCCAGCAGCTTAATTCTAGCGGGAGTTGATCAGTTCTTC. The rearrangement joins TRBV7-6 to TRBJ2-1, with 10 nucleotides matching TRBD2. CDR1 and CDR2 (germline): SGHVS, FNYEAQ. The ends lost 2 bases at V and 13 bases at J; junction bases unmatched: 8. There are 14 residues in the CDR3.

CDR3 in amino acids: CATSRGGVLAAGEQFF. CDR3 coding DNA: TGTGCCACCAGCAGAGGTGGTGTTCTAGCGGCTGGTGAGCAGTTCTTC. The gene calls are TRBV15 and TRBJ2-1, with 7 nucleotides matching TRBD2. This CDR3 is 16 amino acids long. The trim removed 1 base at V and 9 bases at J, leaving 12 bases unmatched. The germline V gene has CDR1 LNHNV and CDR2 YYDKDF (reference sequence).

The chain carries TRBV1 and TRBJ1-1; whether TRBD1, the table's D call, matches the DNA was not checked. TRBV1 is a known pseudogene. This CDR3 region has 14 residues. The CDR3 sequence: CTSSHGQGNTEAFF. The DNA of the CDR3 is TGCACCAGCAGCCATGGACAGGGGAACACTGAAGCTTTCTTT.

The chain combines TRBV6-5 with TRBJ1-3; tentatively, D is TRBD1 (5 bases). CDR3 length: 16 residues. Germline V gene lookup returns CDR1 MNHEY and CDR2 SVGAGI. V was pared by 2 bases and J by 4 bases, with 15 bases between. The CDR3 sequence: CASSYGGELAGNTIYF. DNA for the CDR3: TGTGCCAGCAGTTACGGAGGGGAGTTGGCAGGAAACACCATATATTTT.

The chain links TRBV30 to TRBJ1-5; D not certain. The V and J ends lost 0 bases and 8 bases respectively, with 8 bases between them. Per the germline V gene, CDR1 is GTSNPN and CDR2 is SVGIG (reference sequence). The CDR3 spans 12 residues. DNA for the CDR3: TGTGCCTGGAGTGTTCGGGGAAAGCCCCAGCATTTT. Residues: CAWSVRGKPQHF.

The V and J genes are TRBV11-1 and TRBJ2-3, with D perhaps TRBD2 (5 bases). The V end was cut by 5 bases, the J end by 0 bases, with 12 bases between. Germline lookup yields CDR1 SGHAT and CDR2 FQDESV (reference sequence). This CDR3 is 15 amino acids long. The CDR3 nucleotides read TGTGCCAGCAGCCAGAATTCGGGAAGCACAGATACGCAGTATTTT. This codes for CASSQNSGSTDTQYF.

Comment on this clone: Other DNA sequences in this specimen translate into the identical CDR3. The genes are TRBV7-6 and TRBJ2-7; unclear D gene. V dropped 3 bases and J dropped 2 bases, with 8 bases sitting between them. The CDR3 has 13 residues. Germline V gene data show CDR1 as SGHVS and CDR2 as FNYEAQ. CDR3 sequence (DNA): TGTGCCAGCAGCTTTAACCCCACCTACGAGCAGTACTTC. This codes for CASSFNPTYEQYF.

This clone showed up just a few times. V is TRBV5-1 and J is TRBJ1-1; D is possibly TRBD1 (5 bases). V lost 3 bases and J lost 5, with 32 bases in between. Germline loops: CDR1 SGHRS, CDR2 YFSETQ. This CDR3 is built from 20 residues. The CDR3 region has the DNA TGCGCCAGCAGCTATTGGGAAGGGGTGCAGAGTTTCACCCGGGGGACTGAAGCTTTCTTT. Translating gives CASSYWEGVQSFTRGTEAFF.

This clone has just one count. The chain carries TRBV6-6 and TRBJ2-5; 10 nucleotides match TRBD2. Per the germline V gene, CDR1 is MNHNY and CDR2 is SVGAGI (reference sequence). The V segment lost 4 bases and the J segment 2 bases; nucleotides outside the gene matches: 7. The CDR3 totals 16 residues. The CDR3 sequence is CASSSDSGGLQETQYF. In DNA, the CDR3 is TGTGCCAGCAGTTCAGATAGCGGGGGGCTTCAAGAGACCCAGTACTTC.

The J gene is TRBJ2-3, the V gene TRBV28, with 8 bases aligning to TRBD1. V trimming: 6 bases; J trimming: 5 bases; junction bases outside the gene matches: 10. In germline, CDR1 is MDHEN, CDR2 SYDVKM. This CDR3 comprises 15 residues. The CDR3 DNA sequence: TGTGCCAGCAGCCGTTCGGGACAGGCGATAGATACGCAGTATTTT. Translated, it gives CASSRSGQAIDTQYF. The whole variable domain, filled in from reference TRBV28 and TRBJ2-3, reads DVKVTQSSRYLVKRTGEKVFLECVQDMDHENMFWYRQDPGLGLRLIYFSYDVKMKEKGDIPEGYSVSREKKERFSLILESASTNQTSMYLCASSRSGQAIDTQYFGPGTRLTVL.

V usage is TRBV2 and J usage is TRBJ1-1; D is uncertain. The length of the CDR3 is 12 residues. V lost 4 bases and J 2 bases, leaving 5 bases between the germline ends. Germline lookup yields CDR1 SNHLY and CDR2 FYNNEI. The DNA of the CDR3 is TGTGCCAGCAGTGCAGGTAACACTGAAGCTTTCTTT. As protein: CASSAGNTEAFF.

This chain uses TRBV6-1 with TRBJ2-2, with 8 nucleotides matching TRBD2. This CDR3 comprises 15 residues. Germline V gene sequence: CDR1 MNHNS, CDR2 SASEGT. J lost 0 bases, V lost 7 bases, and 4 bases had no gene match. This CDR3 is CASNRAGANTGELFF. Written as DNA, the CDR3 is TGTGCCAGCAATAGAGCGGGAGCGAACACCGGGGAGCTGTTTTTT.

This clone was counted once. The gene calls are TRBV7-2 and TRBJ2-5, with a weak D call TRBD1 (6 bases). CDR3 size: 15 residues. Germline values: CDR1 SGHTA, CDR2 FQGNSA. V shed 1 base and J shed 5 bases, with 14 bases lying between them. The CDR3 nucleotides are TGTGCCAGCAGCTTAGGTTCTGCTCAGGGGGAGACCCAGTACTTC. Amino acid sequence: CASSLGSAQGETQYF.

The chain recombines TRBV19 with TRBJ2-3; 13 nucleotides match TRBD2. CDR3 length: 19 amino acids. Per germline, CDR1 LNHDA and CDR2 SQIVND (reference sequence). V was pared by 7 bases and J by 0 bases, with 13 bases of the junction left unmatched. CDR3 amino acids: CASNKGLAGYSSSTDTQYF. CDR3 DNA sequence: TGTGCCAGTAACAAGGGACTAGCGGGATATTCCTCGAGCACAGATACGCAGTATTTT. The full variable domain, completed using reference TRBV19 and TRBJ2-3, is DGGITQSPKYLFRKEGQNVTLSCEQNLNHDAMYWYRQDPGQGLRLIYYSQIVNDFQKGDIAEGYSVSREKKESFPLTVTSAQKNPTAFYLCASNKGLAGYSSSTDTQYFGPGTRLTVL.

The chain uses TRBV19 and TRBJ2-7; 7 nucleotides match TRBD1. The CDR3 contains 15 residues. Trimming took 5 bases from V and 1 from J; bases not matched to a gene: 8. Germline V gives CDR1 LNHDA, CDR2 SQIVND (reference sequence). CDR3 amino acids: CASSRLRGNSYEQYF. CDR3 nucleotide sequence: TGTGCCAGTAGTCGCCTCAGGGGGAATTCCTACGAGCAGTACTTC.

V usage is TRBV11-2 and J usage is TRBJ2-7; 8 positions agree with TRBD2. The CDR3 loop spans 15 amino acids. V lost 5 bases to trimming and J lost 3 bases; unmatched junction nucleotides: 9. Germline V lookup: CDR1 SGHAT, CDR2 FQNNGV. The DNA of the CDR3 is TGTGCCAGCAGCCTCACTAGCGGAACCAACTACGAGCAGTACTTC. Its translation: CASSLTSGTNYEQYF.

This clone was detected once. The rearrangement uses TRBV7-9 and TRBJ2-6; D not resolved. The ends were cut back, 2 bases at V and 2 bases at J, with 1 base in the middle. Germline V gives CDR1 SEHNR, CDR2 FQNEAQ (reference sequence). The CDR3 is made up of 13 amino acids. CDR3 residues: CASSLPGANVLTF. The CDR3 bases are TGTGCCAGCAGCTTACCTGGGGCCAACGTCCTGACTTTC.

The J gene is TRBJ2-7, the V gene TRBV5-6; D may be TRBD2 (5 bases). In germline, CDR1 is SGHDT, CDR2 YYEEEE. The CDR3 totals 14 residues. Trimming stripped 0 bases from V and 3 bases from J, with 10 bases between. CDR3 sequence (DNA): TGTGCCAGCAGCTTGGGGGGAGATTTCTACGAGCAGTACTTC. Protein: CASSLGGDFYEQYF.

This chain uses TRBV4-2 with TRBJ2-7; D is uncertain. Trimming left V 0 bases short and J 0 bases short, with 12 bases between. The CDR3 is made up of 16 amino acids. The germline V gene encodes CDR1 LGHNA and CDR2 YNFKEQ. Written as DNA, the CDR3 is TGTGCCAGCAGCCAAGATCTTGGAGCAAGCTCCTACGAGCAGTACTTC. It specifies CASSQDLGASSYEQYF.